The entry that follows covers one TCR beta chain sequence. Its specificity is unknown. Primed by a sample-barcoded 5' primer and a J-beta primer mix, a second PCR proceeded for 7 to 11 cycles. TCRdb recomputed calls from the 5' RACE reads with MiXCR, one row per CDR3 protein. The sample has roughly 1 million distinct CDR3 sequences; around 27% are singletons. The CDR3 is 15 amino acids. V was pared by 3 bases and J by 0 bases, with 6 bases between. Per germline, CDR1 LNHNV and CDR2 YYDKDF (reference sequence). The sample is drawn from a study of blood T cells in healthy people across ages. Study-level findings and limits: Donors of long life had a larger count of naive CD4+ cells and greater diversity than aged donors.

The same specimen was also included in a second study, on T cells of mothers and their children. That paper notes: The people who donated were three healthy Caucasian mothers and their six children. TCR recombination output is shaped by thymic selection similarly in related and unrelated pairs.

The sample taken for sequencing was blood. The sequence came from a girl aged 2-10 years in good health. This chain joins TRBV15 and TRBJ2-6, with D hard to call. DNA of the CDR3: TGTGCCACCAGCAGTAGTAGCTCTGGGGCCAACGTCCTGACTTTC. Its protein product is CATSSSSSGANVLTF.